These 15 T cell receptor beta chains originate from one sample sequenced in a study of liver allograft versus peripheral blood T cells. The wider study: Within transplanted livers, the T cell receptor repertoires were examined and compared against the repertoires present in the peripheral blood of liver transplant recipients.

TCRdb reprocessed the reads with MiXCR, giving one entry per CDR3 protein. The table has over 10,000 distinct CDR3 sequences, approximately 30% seen once. These receptors were collected from a human patient who had a liver transplant. Some T cells may be transferred from the graft donor.

This clonotype showed up just a few times. V and J are TRBV28 and TRBJ1-1; possibly TRBD1 for D (5 bases). CDR1 is MDHEN and CDR2 is SYDVKM in the germline V gene. Between the trimmed V and J ends, which lost 2 bases and 7 bases, there was a span of 8 bases. CDR3 size: 12 residues. The CDR3 loop is CASSLRQNEAFF. The CDR3 DNA sequence: TGTGCCAGCAGTTTAAGACAGAATGAAGCTTTCTTT.

The J gene is TRBJ1-5, the V gene TRBV19; D remains unclear. This CDR3 spans 17 amino acids. The germline V gene encodes CDR1 LNHDA and CDR2 SQIVND (reference sequence). Trimming shortened V by 3 bases and J by 2 bases, and 17 bases separated the two germline ends. The CDR3 DNA sequence: TGTGCCAGTAGTATTGAAGGGAAAAGGTGGGGCAATCAGCCCCAGCATTTT. Amino acids: CASSIEGKRWGNQPQHF.

In its sample, this clonotype is large. The J gene is TRBJ2-6, the V gene TRBV29-1; D is unresolved. The germline V gene has CDR1 SQVTM and CDR2 ANQGSEA. The CDR3 contains 11 residues. Trimming pared 7 bases from V and 7 bases from J, leaving 8 bases between. The CDR3 bases are TGCAGCGCCGGTTATGCCAACGTCCTGACTTTC. It is translated as CSAGYANVLTF.

J is TRBJ1-1 and V is TRBV30; a weak D match, TRBD1 (6 bases). The CDR3 loop spans 13 amino acids. V dropped 8 bases and J dropped 6 bases, with 19 bases sitting between them. From germline, CDR1 is GTSNPN and CDR2 SVGIG (reference sequence). For the CDR3, the DNA is TGTGCCGCAAGACACAGGGAAATCCCTGAAGCTTTCTTT. This sequence encodes CAARHREIPEAFF.

This clonotype was counted many times. V gene TRBV19 combines with J gene TRBJ1-2; a possible D gene is TRBD1 (6 bases). The length of the CDR3 is 15 residues. CDR1 is LNHDA and CDR2 is SQIVND in the germline V gene (reference sequence). Trimming took off 4 bases at V and 0 bases at J, with 12 bases between the two ends. This CDR3 is CASSSYQGTNYGYTF. DNA of the CDR3: TGTGCCAGTAGTAGTTATCAGGGGACTAACTATGGCTACACCTTC.

This clonotype has only a few counts. J is TRBJ2-1 and V is TRBV28; 12 bases agree with TRBD2. Germline lookup yields CDR1 MDHEN and CDR2 SYDVKM. V shed 3 bases and J 7 bases; nucleotides not matched to a gene: 4. The CDR3 length is 15 residues. CDR3: CASSLGLAGRNEQFF. CDR3 nucleotide sequence: TGTGCCAGCAGTTTGGGACTAGCGGGCCGGAATGAGCAGTTCTTC.

This clonotype has more than one count but fewer than ten. CDR3 nucleotide sequence: TGTGCCAGCAGCTTAGGGTCAGGTCTATACAATGAGCAGTTCTTC. Protein product: CASSLGSGLYNEQFF. This rearrangement joins TRBV7-9 to TRBJ2-1, with D unresolved. The V gene lost 1 base and the J gene lost 4 bases, with 11 bases spanning the gap. The CDR3 is 15 residues long. Per the germline V gene, CDR1 is SEHNR and CDR2 is FQNEAQ (reference sequence). The complete variable domain, with remaining parts taken from reference TRBV7-9 and TRBJ2-1, reads DTGVSQNPRHKITKRGQNVTFRCDPISEHNRLYWYRQTLGQGPEFLTYFQNEAQLEKSRLLSDRFSAERPKGSFSTLEIQRTEQGDSAMYLCASSLGSGLYNEQFFGPGTRLTVL.

Judged by abundance, this clonotype is medium-sized. This rearrangement joins TRBV7-9 to TRBJ1-1; unclear D gene. The CDR3 has 14 amino acids. The V end lost 2 bases, the J end lost 0 bases, and 7 bases lay between the germline ends. Germline CDR1 SEHNR, CDR2 FQNEAQ (reference sequence). The CDR3 reads CASSLSVMNTEAFF. The DNA of the CDR3 is TGTGCCAGCAGCTTATCAGTCATGAACACTGAAGCTTTCTTT. The full variable domain, in which reference TRBV7-9 and TRBJ1-1 provide the parts outside the CDR3, is DTGVSQNPRHKITKRGQNVTFRCDPISEHNRLYWYRQTLGQGPEFLTYFQNEAQLEKSRLLSDRFSAERPKGSFSTLEIQRTEQGDSAMYLCASSLSVMNTEAFFGQGTRLTVV.

The rearrangement links TRBV6-5 to TRBJ1-6; perhaps TRBD1 as D (5 bases). The germline V gene encodes CDR1 MNHEY and CDR2 SVGAGI. Trimming left V 2 bases short and J 8 bases short, with 16 bases between. The CDR3 consists of 16 residues. The CDR3 coding sequence is TGTGCCAGCAGTTACGGTGGCAGGGCAAGGCATTCACCCCTCCACTTT. Protein product: CASSYGGRARHSPLHF.

This clonotype was found a few times. This chain joins TRBV28 and TRBJ2-5; no definite D call. V lost 1 base and J 5 bases, leaving 2 bases between the germline ends. The CDR3 has 11 residues. Germline loops: CDR1 MDHEN, CDR2 SYDVKM. CDR3 in amino acids: CASSLSETQYF. For the CDR3, the DNA is TGTGCCAGCAGTTTATCGGAGACCCAGTACTTC. The full variable domain, rest sourced from reference TRBV28 and TRBJ2-5, is DVKVTQSSRYLVKRTGEKVFLECVQDMDHENMFWYRQDPGLGLRLIYFSYDVKMKEKGDIPEGYSVSREKKERFSLILESASTNQTSMYLCASSLSETQYFGPGTRLLVL.

The gene calls are TRBV9 and TRBJ2-7; TRBD2 matches at 7 bases. This CDR3 region has 14 residues. Germline lookup yields CDR1 SGDLS and CDR2 YYNGEE. The J segment lost 6 bases and the V segment lost 2 bases, leaving 8 bases of the junction unmatched. The CDR3 loop reads CASSVSAWGGEQYF. CDR3 DNA: TGTGCCAGCAGCGTTTCGGCTTGGGGGGGCGAGCAGTACTTC. The full variable domain, in which reference TRBV9 and TRBJ2-7 provide the parts outside the CDR3, is DSGVTQTPKHLITATGQRVTLRCSPRSGDLSVYWYQQSLDQGLQFLIQYYNGEERAKGNILERFSAQQFPDLHSELNLSSLELGDSALYFCASSVSAWGGEQYFGPGTRLTVT.

This rearrangement joins TRBV7-2 to TRBJ1-5, with TRBD1 matching over 7 bases. Trimming cost V 5 bases and J 2 bases; bases outside gene matches: 0. This CDR3 comprises 13 residues. From germline, CDR1 is SGHTA and CDR2 FQGNSA. CDR3 DNA sequence: TGTGCCAGCAGCGGACAGGGCAATCAGCCCCAGCATTTT. As protein: CASSGQGNQPQHF.

Judged by abundance, this clonotype is medium-sized. The chain has TRBV10-3 and TRBJ2-1, with a weak D call TRBD2 (6 bases). Germline V lookup: CDR1 ENHRY, CDR2 SYGVKD. The CDR3 length is 15 residues. The ends were cut back, 5 bases at V and 9 bases at J, with 20 bases in the middle. The CDR3 nucleotides are TGTGCCATCAGTACCCTCGGCGGGGCGGCGGGTGAGCAGTTCTTC. This translates into CAISTLGGAAGEQFF.

By its share, this clonotype is medium-sized. The J gene is TRBJ2-3, the V gene TRBV27, with no clear D. Between the trimmed V and J ends, which lost 3 bases and 1 base, there was a span of 11 bases. The germline gives CDR1 MNHEY, CDR2 SMNVEV (reference sequence). The CDR3 totals 15 residues. CDR3 DNA sequence: TGTGCCAGCAGTTTTTTAGTAGCAGGCACAGATACGCAGTATTTT. Its protein is CASSFLVAGTDTQYF.

J is TRBJ2-3 and V is TRBV6-1; TRBD1 matches 10 bases. Trimming removed 3 bases from V and 1 base from J; junction bases left unmatched: 1. Germline V CDR1 and CDR2: MNHNS, SASEGT. The CDR3 loop spans 15 amino acids. DNA for the CDR3: TGTGCCAGCAGTGACGGGACAGGGGGCACAGATACGCAGTATTTT. This sequence encodes CASSDGTGGTDTQYF.